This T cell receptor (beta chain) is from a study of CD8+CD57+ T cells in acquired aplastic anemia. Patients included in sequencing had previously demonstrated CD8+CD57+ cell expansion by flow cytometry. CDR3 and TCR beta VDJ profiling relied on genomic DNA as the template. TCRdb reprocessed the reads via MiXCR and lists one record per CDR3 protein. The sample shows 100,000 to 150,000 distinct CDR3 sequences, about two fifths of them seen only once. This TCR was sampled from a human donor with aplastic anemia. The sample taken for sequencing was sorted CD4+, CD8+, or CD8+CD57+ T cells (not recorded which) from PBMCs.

CDR3 nucleotide sequence: TGCGCCAGCAGCCCATACAGGGGGCGGGAGACCCAGTACTTC. It codes for CASSPYRGRETQYF. The gene calls are TRBV5-1 and TRBJ2-5; 9 nucleotides match TRBD1. This CDR3 comprises 14 residues. The germline CDR1 and CDR2 sequences are SGHRS and YFSETQ. The ends lost 4 bases at V and 5 bases at J; junction bases unmatched: 6.